This TCR beta chain was sequenced during a study of blood T cell repertoires in COVID-19. Looking at the study overall: Sites across the United States, Italy and Spain contributed samples from acute and convalescent COVID-19.

Enrollees, about 18 to 90 years old, lived in 24 US areas. V was shortened by 2 bases and J by 1 base, with 11 bases between the two germline ends. Germline V gene data show CDR1 as MNHEY and CDR2 as SMNVEV (reference sequence). The CDR3 is 15 amino acids. In the source study's methods: Nucleated cell counts were estimated from reference gene primer amplification. Repertoires were generated with immunoSEQ multiplex PCR, while TCRdb's copy carries only in-frame clones and drops some. V and J calls and clone size are as listed in that table; D and trimming were resolved from the DNA. This table holds hundreds of thousands of clones, around nine tenths found once.

The TCR originated in a woman aged 18-30 years with acute COVID-19. Sequenced sample: PBMCs or T cells enriched from blood (not recorded which). The chain recombines TRBV27 with TRBJ1-1, with a tentative D call TRBD1 (6 bases). The CDR3 DNA is TGTGCCAGCAGTTTAACTAGGGGACAGAACACTGAAGCTTTCTTT. It yields the protein CASSLTRGQNTEAFF.